A selection of T cell receptor beta chains follows, all from one sample in a study of beta chain features in type 1 diabetes. Sequenced by immunoSEQ multiplex PCR; TCRdb stores in-frame clones only, minus some. The sample lists about 640,000 clones, around 12% occurring once. The specimen was naive CD4+ T cells from blood. The receptors stem from a man in his thirties or forties with type 1 diabetes. Both conserved end residues are part of each CDR3. D genes are given only for firm matches. A row's size may be missing; if present it is once, few, many or a size class.

J | D | size | V | DNA | CDR3
TRBJ1-3 | NA | NA | TRBV7-9 | TGTGCCAGCAGCCTAGAAATATTAGCTGGAAACACCATATATTTT | CASSLEILAGNTIYF
TRBJ1-1 | NA | few | TRBV23-1 | TGCGCCAGCAGTCCCGTCCAGGGCGGGACTGAAGCTTTCTTT | CASSPVQGGTEAFF
TRBJ2-1 | NA | NA | TRBV9 | TGTGCCAGCTCGGGGGCCGGGTCCTACAATGAGCAGTTCTTC | CASSGAGSYNEQFF
TRBJ1-4 | NA | few | TRBV6-5 | TGTGCCAGCAGAAGGGGTGATGAAAAACTGTTTTTT | CASRRGDEKLFF
TRBJ2-7 | NA | few | TRBV28 | TGTGCCAGCAGAGGAGGGTTCCTTGACGAGCAGTACTTC | CASRGGFLDEQYF
TRBJ2-2 | NA | few | TRBV9 | TGTGCCAGCAGCGTAGCTTCGGGCACCGGGGAGCTGTTTTTT | CASSVASGTGELFF
TRBJ1-2 | NA | NA | TRBV2 | TGTGCCGGAAGTAGACAGAGCTATGGCTACACCTTC | CAGSRQSYGYTF
TRBJ1-2 | TRBD1 | NA | TRBV5-1 | TGCGCCAGCAGCCTTGGGACAGGATACTATGGCTACACCTTC | CASSLGTGYYGYTF
TRBJ2-3 | NA | NA | TRBV6-6 | TGTGCCAGCAGGAGTGGGAGCACAGATACGCAGTATTTT | CASRSGSTDTQYF
TRBJ2-1 | TRBD1 | NA | TRBV5-4 | TGTGCCAGCAGCTTGATAGGGGGCGGCAATGAGCAGTTCTTC | CASSLIGGGNEQFF
TRBJ2-3 | NA | few | TRBV6-5 | TGTGCCAGCAGTTACCTCGGACTCCTCGATACGCAGTATTTT | CASSYLGLLDTQYF
TRBJ1-2 | NA | few | TRBV5-6 | TGTGCCAGCAGCTTGAGAAAGGATGGCTACACCTTC | CASSLRKDGYTF
TRBJ2-6 | NA | few | TRBV5-1 | TGCGCCAGCAGCTTAACGACGGGCCTAAGCTCTGGGGCCAACGTCCTGACTTTC | CASSLTTGLSSGANVLTF
TRBJ1-2 | NA | few | TRBV7-3 | TGTGCCAGCAGCTTGGCTCCTAACTATGGCTACACCTTC | CASSLAPNYGYTF
TRBJ2-2 | NA | NA | TRBV9 | TGTGCCAGCAGCGTAGGTGGTATTGACACCGGGGAGCTGTTTTTT | CASSVGGIDTGELFF
TRBJ2-6 | NA | NA | TRBV18 | TGTGCCAGCTCGGCGCCCGGTGGGGCCAACGTCCTGACTTTC | CASSAPGGANVLTF
TRBJ2-1 | NA | few | TRBV28 | TGTGCCAGCAGTTTAGATACAGACGAGCAGTTCTTC | CASSLDTDEQFF
TRBJ2-3 | NA | NA | TRBV6-5 | TGTGCCAGCAGTTACACCCAAAATCGACCGCTGATCTATTTT | CASSYTQNRPLIYF
TRBJ1-1 | NA | NA | TRBV2 | TGTGCCAGCAGTGGTGGGGGCCCCAACACTGAAGCTTTCTTT | CASSGGGPNTEAFF
TRBJ2-5 | TRBD2 | NA | TRBV6-5 | TGTGCCACTCTCGGGGGGTCCGGATCGGAGACCCAGTACTTC | CATLGGSGSETQYF
TRBJ2-2 | TRBD1 | few | TRBV28 | TGTGCCAGCAGGAGGCAGGGGGACACCGGGGAGCTGTTTTTT | CASRRQGDTGELFF
TRBJ1-1 | NA | NA | TRBV7-9 | TGTGCCAGCAGCTTTACCCAGGGGACTGAAGCTTTCTTT | CASSFTQGTEAFF
TRBJ1-3 | NA | NA | TRBV29-1 | TGCAGCGTTGGGAGTATGGGGGCCGCCACCATATATTTT | CSVGSMGAATIYF
TRBJ1-2 | TRBD1 | few | TRBV28 | TGTGCCAGCAGTTCACCGGGACAGGGAGACTATGGCTACACCTTC | CASSSPGQGDYGYTF
TRBJ1-2 | NA | few | TRBV29-1 | TGCAGCGTTGAGGGAGGGGATAACTATGGCTACACCTTC | CSVEGGDNYGYTF
TRBJ1-6 | NA | NA | TRBV10-2 | TGCGCCAGCAGTGAGGATCCAGGAGAGGCTAATTCACCCCTCCACTTT | CASSEDPGEANSPLHF
TRBJ1-2 | NA | NA | TRBV6-6 | TGTGCCAGTCTCCGAATAGGGAATGGTTGGGGCTACACCTTC | CASLRIGNGWGYTF
TRBJ1-1 | NA | NA | TRBV4-1 | TGCGCCAGCAGCCAAATGGGGGGTCGTGTGAACACTGAAGCTTTCTTT | CASSQMGGRVNTEAFF
TRBJ2-7 | TRBD2 | few | TRBV29-1 | TGCAGCGTTCGGACTAGCGGGGGATACGAGCAGTACTTC | CSVRTSGGYEQYF
TRBJ2-3 | TRBD2 | NA | TRBV6-4 | TGTGCCACCGCGGGTAGCGGGGAACTGGATACGCAGTATTTT | CATAGSGELDTQYF
TRBJ1-2 | NA | few | TRBV7-2 | TGTGCCAGCAGCTTGGGGGGAGAGCACTATGGCTACACCTTC | CASSLGGEHYGYTF
TRBJ2-1 | TRBD2 | few | TRBV14 | TGTGCCAGCAGCCGAGAAACTAGCGGGAGATACAATGAGCAGTTCTTC | CASSRETSGRYNEQFF
TRBJ2-7 | TRBD2 | few | TRBV13 | TGTGCCAGCAGCCTAGCGGGGATTATCTACGAGCAGTACTTC | CASSLAGIIYEQYF
TRBJ2-1 | NA | few | TRBV5-1 | TGCGCCAGCAACTCCCGAAACAACAATGAGCAGTTCTTC | CASNSRNNNEQFF
TRBJ2-1 | TRBD1 | NA | TRBV6-6 | TGTGCCAGCAGTCAAAATTGGGACAGCTTCAATGAGCAGTTCTTC | CASSQNWDSFNEQFF
TRBJ1-1 | TRBD1 | NA | TRBV18 | TGTGCCAGCTCCCGAGGACAGGGGAACACTGAAGCTTTCTTT | CASSRGQGNTEAFF
TRBJ2-5 | NA | NA | TRBV2 | TGTGCCAGCAGTCTAGGGGAGACCCAGTACTTC | CASSLGETQYF
TRBJ1-1 | NA | few | TRBV9 | TGTGCCAGCAGCGTAGGCGCAGGGAAGAACACTGAAGCTTTCTTT | CASSVGAGKNTEAFF
TRBJ2-7 | TRBD1 | NA | TRBV28 | TGTGCCAGCAGTTTACTTCGGGACAGGCAGTACTTC | CASSLLRDRQYF
TRBJ2-1 | TRBD1 | NA | TRBV7-2 | TGTGCCAGCAGCCAGGGGGCGGGGCGAGGCTACAATGAGCAGTTCTTC | CASSQGAGRGYNEQFF
TRBJ2-5 | TRBD2 | NA | TRBV5-4 | TGTGCCAGCAGCCCTAAACTAGCGGGGGGGCATTATAAAGAGACCCAGTACTTC | CASSPKLAGGHYKETQYF
TRBJ2-1 | TRBD1 | few | TRBV5-1 | TGCGCCAGCAGCTTGGTTGGGGACAGGTCCTACAATGAGCAGTTCTTC | CASSLVGDRSYNEQFF
TRBJ1-2 | NA | NA | TRBV7-9 | TGTGCCAGCAGCCCTCTTAGGTTCCCCGGAGCTAACTATGGCTACACCTTC | CASSPLRFPGANYGYTF
TRBJ2-7 | NA | few | TRBV30 | TGTGCCTGGAGCGACTTCCGATCCTACGAGCAGTACTTC | CAWSDFRSYEQYF
TRBJ2-2 | NA | few | TRBV30 | TGTGCCTGGAGTCAGGGTTCCCTCACCGGGGAGCTGTTTTTT | CAWSQGSLTGELFF
TRBJ2-5 | TRBD2 | few | TRBV7-9 | TGTGCCAGCAGCGCCACAGGTTGGCGGGGGACTCAAGAGACCCAGTACTTC | CASSATGWRGTQETQYF
TRBJ2-7 | NA | NA | TRBV19 | TGTGCCAGTAGCGGAACAGCGGGCCTCGAGCAGTACTTC | CASSGTAGLEQYF
TRBJ1-2 | TRBD1 | NA | TRBV7-8 | TGTGCCAGCAGCCGGGGACAGCAGCTCTATGGCTACACCTTC | CASSRGQQLYGYTF
TRBJ1-5 | NA | few | TRBV7-2 | TGTGCCAGCAGCCGGGGGGGTCAGCCCCAGCATTTT | CASSRGGQPQHF
TRBJ2-5 | NA | few | TRBV28 | TGTGCCAGCAGTTCGGGGCAAGAGACCCAGTACTTC | CASSSGQETQYF
TRBJ2-2 | NA | NA | TRBV9 | TGTGCCAGCAGCGTAGGAACCGGGACAACGAACACCGGGGAGCTGTTTTTT | CASSVGTGTTNTGELFF
TRBJ2-5 | NA | few | TRBV6-5 | TGTGCCAGCAGTAGCTGGACGGACCAAGAGACCCAGTACTTC | CASSSWTDQETQYF
TRBJ2-5 | TRBD2 | NA | TRBV28 | TGTGCCAGCAGTCCTCCGGGACTACAAACGGAGACCCAGTACTTC | CASSPPGLQTETQYF
TRBJ1-2 | NA | NA | TRBV7-2 | TGTGCCAGCAGCTTAGAAGGCACGGGAGGCTACACCTTC | CASSLEGTGGYTF
TRBJ2-7 | TRBD1 | NA | TRBV6-1 | TGTGCCAGCAGTGTACCGACCGGGACAGGATACTACGAGCAGTACTTC | CASSVPTGTGYYEQYF
TRBJ2-4 | TRBD1 | few | TRBV28 | TGTGCCAGCAGGTCCACAGGGGGTGCCAGTCCCAAAAACATTCAGTACTTC | CASRSTGGASPKNIQYF
TRBJ2-3 | TRBD1 | few | TRBV5-1 | TGCGCCAGCAGCTCCCCCGGGACAGGCGCAGATACGCAGTATTTT | CASSSPGTGADTQYF
TRBJ2-5 | NA | NA | TRBV5-1 | TGCGCCAGCAGCTTGGTACTGGGGGAGACCCAGTACTTC | CASSLVLGETQYF
TRBJ2-7 | TRBD2 | NA | TRBV28 | TGTGCCAGCAGTTTAACGGGGGGACTTGCCTACGAGCAGTACTTC | CASSLTGGLAYEQYF
TRBJ2-7 | NA | NA | TRBV7-9 | TGTGCCAGCAGCTTAGGGGACGGAAGCTCCTACGAGCAGTACTTC | CASSLGDGSSYEQYF